This entry describes one T cell receptor beta chain. This clone's antigen is unknown. Base quality data are lacking; no much larger clone is found one base away. From cysteine to phenylalanine, the CDR3 is 19 amino acids long. Solely the CDR3 DNA is kept, with 57 bases framed from the first base. CDR1 and CDR2 were assigned from the germline V gene (reference sequence) as DFQATT and SNEGSKA. Relative to germline, V is 6 bases shorter and J is 0 bases shorter, with 28 bases between their ends. The sample belongs to a study of CD8+CD57+ T cells in acquired aplastic anemia listed by TCRdb under 2018. About the full investigation: A mean of about 3 ug of DNA, ranging from about 0.2 to 27.4 ug, was extracted from sorted CD4+ and CD8+ cells. CD8+CD57+ expansion was defined as a frequency above the mean frequency observed in healthy subjects. Points the paper makes about the study in general: Around 28 CD8+ CDR3 sequences were found to be shared between patients and controls, but these sequences appeared to be highly expressed in patients and within the immunodominant clones of the patients. Patients and healthy controls showed no significant difference in CD8+ Simpson's diversity (P=0.060).

Genomic DNA was used as template for profiling of TCR beta VDJ combinations and CDR3 sequences. TCR repertoire sequencing was run on an Illumina HiSeq 2000. The published analysis was carried out like this. Repertoires were assessed using TRBV/TRBJ rearrangement plots, CDR3 size and DJ length profiles, and Simpson's diversity index. Whichever DNA sequence was most abundant in the deep sequencing data was defined as the immunodominant clone. CDR3 amino acid sequences were checked for sharing across subjects and were also compared against the VDJdb database and published repertoires. TCRdb cleaned the public reads at Q25 with fastp, built clones with MiXCR and kept in-frame beta chains. Each CDR3 protein appears once, grouped with its most common genes and DNA. These V and J calls derive from TCRdb rather than the authors' analysis. This sample holds 200,000 to 250,000 distinct CDR3 sequences; over 55% were observed only once. The ten top clones hold about 60% of the sample.

Flow cytometry had shown CD8+CD57+ cell expansion in the patients selected for sequencing. All patients had severe acquired aplastic anemia diagnosed by International Study of Aplastic Anemia and Agranulocytosis and Camitta criteria. Patients had received no therapy at the time of blood sampling. In this study, sorted CD4+ and CD8+ T cells from the blood of healthy subjects and of severe aplastic anemia patients had their TCR repertoires deep-sequenced. In the USA, patient enrollment took place under clinicaltrials.gov protocols 00001620, 01623167, 00001397, 00071045, 00081523 and 00961064. Ficoll-Paque density gradient centrifugation was used to isolate peripheral blood mononuclear cells. Before DNA was extracted, CD4+ and CD8+ T cells were sorted using either FACS or magnetic beads.

Sample: sorted CD4+, CD8+, or CD8+CD57+ T cells (not recorded which) from PBMCs. The V and J segments used are TRBV20-1 and TRBJ2-3; a weak D assignment points to TRBD2 (6 bases agree). This TCR derives from a human donor with aplastic anemia. The CDR3 is CSARMGEAGIGTSTDTQYF. The DNA reads as follows: TGCAGTGCCAGAATGGGGGAGGCCGGGATTGGAACTAGCACAGATACGCAGTATTTT.